The 7 T cell receptor beta chains presented below share a single source sample, sequenced in a study of blood T cell repertoires in COVID-19. This table comes from immunoSEQ multiplex PCR, and its TCRdb copy is limited to in-frame clones, with some not included. The table lists roughly 330,000 clones, over 75% of them singletons, with approximately 5% in the top ten. Sequencing was performed on PBMCs or T cells enriched from blood (not recorded which). The receptors stem from a woman in her 30s who had recovered from COVID-19.

This chain connects TRBV4-1 to TRBJ1-5, with D perhaps TRBD1 (5 bases). Germline V gives CDR1 MGHRA, CDR2 YSYEKL. CDR3 length equals 14 residues. Trimming shortened V by 0 bases and J by 7 bases, and 10 bases separated the two germline ends. In DNA, the CDR3 is TGCGCCAGCAGCCAAGAACCAGGGCCACAGCCCCAGCATTTT. Protein sequence: CASSQEPGPQPQHF.

Comment on this clone: Additional DNA sequences in this sample encode the identical CDR3. V and J are TRBV7-9 and TRBJ2-7; 9 nucleotides agree with TRBD1. V shed 5 bases and J 1 base; nucleotides not matched to a gene: 3. Germline CDR1 reads SEHNR; CDR2 reads FQNEAQ (reference sequence). The CDR3 is 14 residues long. For the CDR3, the DNA is TGTGCCAGCAGCCGGACAGGGGCATCCTACGAGCAGTACTTC. Translated, it gives CASSRTGASYEQYF.

The chain uses TRBV12-5 and TRBJ1-2; D possibly corresponds to TRBD1 (6 bases). Trimming removed 8 bases at V and 7 bases at J, with 20 bases between. The CDR3 has 14 residues. The germline gives CDR1 LGHNT, CDR2 FRNRAP. This chain's CDR3 is CASSLTLRGGGYTF. The CDR3 nucleotides are TGTGCTAGTTCTTTAACCCTCAGGGGCGGTGGCTACACCTTC. Full variable domain (outside the CDR3, taken from reference TRBV12-5 and TRBJ1-2): DARVTQTPRHKVTEMGQEVTMRCQPILGHNTVFWYRQTMMQGLELLAYFRNRAPLDDSGMPKDRFSAEMPDATLATLKIQPSEPRDSAVYFCASSLTLRGGGYTFGSGTRLTVV.

This clone occurred once. This CDR3 reads CASSPLGGVTDTQYF. In nucleotides, the CDR3 is TGTGCCAGCAGCCCCCTAGGGGGGGTCACAGATACGCAGTATTTT. The chain has TRBV27 and TRBJ2-3; D possibly corresponds to TRBD2 (7 bases). There are 15 residues in the CDR3. Trimming took 6 bases from V and 2 from J, leaving 15 bases between them. In germline, CDR1 is MNHEY, CDR2 SMNVEV (reference sequence).

This clone was picked up a small number of times. The rearrangement joins TRBV6-1 to TRBJ1-4, with D maybe TRBD1 (6 bases). Germline values: CDR1 MNHNS, CDR2 SASEGT. The CDR3 loop spans 14 amino acids. Trimming took off 3 bases at V and 7 bases at J, with 12 bases between the two ends. CDR3 region: CASSDRGGGEKLFF. CDR3 DNA sequence: TGTGCCAGCAGTGACAGGGGAGGGGGTGAAAAACTGTTTTTT.

The rearrangement uses TRBV5-4 and TRBJ1-2, with 7 bases lining up with TRBD1. This CDR3 spans 14 amino acids. Germline lookup yields CDR1 SGHNT and CDR2 YYREEE (reference sequence). With V trimmed by 6 bases and J by 3 bases, 8 bases remained unmatched. This CDR3 reads CASIRQGGDYGYTF. CDR3 coding DNA: TGTGCCAGCATTCGACAGGGAGGAGACTATGGCTACACCTTC.

The count of this clone is one. This chain links TRBV5-6 with TRBJ2-5; maybe TRBD2 (6 bases). Trimming cost V 6 bases and J 1 base, with 13 bases left between them. From germline, CDR1 is SGHDT and CDR2 YYEEEE. The CDR3 totals 14 residues. For the CDR3, the DNA is TGTGCCAGCACCTACGGGAGTTCCCAAGAGACCCAGTACTTC. It yields the protein CASTYGSSQETQYF.